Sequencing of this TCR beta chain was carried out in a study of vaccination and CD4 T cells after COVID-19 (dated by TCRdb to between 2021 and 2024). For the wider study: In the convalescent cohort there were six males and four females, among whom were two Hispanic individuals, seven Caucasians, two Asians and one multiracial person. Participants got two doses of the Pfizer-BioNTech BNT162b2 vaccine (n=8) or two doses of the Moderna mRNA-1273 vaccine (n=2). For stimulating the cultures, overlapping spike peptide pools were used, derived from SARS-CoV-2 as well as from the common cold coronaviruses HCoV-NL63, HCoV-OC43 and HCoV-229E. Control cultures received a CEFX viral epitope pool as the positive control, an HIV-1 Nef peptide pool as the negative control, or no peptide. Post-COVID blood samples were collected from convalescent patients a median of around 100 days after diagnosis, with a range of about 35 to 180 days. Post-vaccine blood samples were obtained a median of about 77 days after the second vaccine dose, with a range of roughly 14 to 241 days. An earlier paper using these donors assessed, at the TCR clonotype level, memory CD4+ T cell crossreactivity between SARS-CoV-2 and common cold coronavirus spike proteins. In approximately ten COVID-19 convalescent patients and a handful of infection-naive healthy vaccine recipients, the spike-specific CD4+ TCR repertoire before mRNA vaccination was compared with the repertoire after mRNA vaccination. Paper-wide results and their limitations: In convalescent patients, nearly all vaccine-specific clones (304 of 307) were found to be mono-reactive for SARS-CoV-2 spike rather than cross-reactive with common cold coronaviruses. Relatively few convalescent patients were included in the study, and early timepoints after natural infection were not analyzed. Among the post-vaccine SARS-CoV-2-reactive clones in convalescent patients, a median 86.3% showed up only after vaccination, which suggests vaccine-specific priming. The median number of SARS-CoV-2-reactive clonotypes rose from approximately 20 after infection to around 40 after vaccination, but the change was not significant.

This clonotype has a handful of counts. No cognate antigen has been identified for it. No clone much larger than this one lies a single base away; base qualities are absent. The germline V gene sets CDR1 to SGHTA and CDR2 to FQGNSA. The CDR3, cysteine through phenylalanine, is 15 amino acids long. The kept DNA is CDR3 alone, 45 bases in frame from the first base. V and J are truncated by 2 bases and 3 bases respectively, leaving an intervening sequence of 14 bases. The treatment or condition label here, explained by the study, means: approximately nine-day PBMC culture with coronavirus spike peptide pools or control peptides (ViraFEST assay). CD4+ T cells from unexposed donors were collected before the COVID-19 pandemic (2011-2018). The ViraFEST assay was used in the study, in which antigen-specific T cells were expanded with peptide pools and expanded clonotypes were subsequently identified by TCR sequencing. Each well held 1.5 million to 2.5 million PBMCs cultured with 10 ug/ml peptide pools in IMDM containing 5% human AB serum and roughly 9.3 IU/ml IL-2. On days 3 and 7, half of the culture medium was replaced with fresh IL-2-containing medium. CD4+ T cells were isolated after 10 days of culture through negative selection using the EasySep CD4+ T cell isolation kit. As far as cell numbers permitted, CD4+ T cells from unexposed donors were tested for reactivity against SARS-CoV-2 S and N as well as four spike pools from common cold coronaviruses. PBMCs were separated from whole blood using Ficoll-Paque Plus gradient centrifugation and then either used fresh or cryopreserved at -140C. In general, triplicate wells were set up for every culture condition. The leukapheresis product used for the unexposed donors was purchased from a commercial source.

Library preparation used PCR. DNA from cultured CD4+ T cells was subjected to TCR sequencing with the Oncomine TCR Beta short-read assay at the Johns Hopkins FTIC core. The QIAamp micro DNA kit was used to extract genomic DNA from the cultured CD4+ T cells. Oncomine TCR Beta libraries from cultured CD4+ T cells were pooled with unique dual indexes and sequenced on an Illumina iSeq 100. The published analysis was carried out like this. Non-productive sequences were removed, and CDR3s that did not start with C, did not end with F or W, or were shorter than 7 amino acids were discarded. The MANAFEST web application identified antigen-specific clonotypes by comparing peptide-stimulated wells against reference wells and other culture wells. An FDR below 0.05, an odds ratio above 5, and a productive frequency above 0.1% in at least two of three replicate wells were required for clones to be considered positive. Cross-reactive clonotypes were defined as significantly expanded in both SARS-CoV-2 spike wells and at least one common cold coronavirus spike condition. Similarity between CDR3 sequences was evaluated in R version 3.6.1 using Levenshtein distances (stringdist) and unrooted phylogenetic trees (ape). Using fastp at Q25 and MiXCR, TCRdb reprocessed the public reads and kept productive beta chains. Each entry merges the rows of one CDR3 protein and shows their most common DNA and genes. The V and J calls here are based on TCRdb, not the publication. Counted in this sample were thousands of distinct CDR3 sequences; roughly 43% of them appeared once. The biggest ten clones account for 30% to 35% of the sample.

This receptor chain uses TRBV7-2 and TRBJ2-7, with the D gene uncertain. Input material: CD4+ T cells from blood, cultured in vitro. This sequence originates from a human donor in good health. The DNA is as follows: TGTGCCAGCAGCTTATTAGGGATAGGGAACTACGAGCAGTACTTC. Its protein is CASSLLGIGNYEQYF.